This paragraph reports one TCR beta chain. Some clones are missing from TCRdb's copy, which holds only in-frame ones; the method was immunoSEQ multiplex PCR. The sample records 270,000 or so clones, 75% to 90% being singletons. This specimen comes from a study of blood T cell repertoires in COVID-19. Background on the study: Sources were T cells, B-cell-depleted T cells, or PBMCs; the material itself was cDNA or gDNA.

This TCR derives from a woman aged 40 to 50 who had recovered from COVID-19. Sequenced material: peripheral blood.

As DNA, the CDR3 is TGTGCCAGCAGCCCGAACGAAGCGGGAGGGTTCGAGCAGTACTTC. Protein sequence: CASSPNEAGGFEQYF. The V call is TRBV3-1 (or the pseudogene TRBV3-2), the J call TRBJ2-7; TRBD2 aligns across 10 bases. Germline loops: CDR1 LGHDT, CDR2 YNNKEL (reference sequence). CDR3 length: 15 amino acids. The V segment lost 4 bases and the J segment 6 bases; nucleotides outside the gene matches: 9.